A selection of T cell receptor beta chains follows, all from one sample in a study of beta chain features in type 1 diabetes. Only in-frame clones appear in the TCRdb table, and some are missing; sequencing was by immunoSEQ multiplex PCR. The repertoire consists of under 400,000 clones, with around 20% occurring once and the leading ten covering under 0.055%. Sequencing input: naive CD4+ T cells from blood. Receptors were obtained from a woman between 18 and 29 years old in good health. Each CDR3 is given with its conserved first and last residue. Fields, in order: J gene, CDR3 length, V gene, clone size, D gene, CDR3 DNA, CDR3 protein. A D gene is named only where the DNA matches it firmly. Clone size, where shown, is once, few, many, or a class for clones that have expanded.

TRBJ1-5	18	TRBV5-6	.	TRBD1	TGTGCCAGCAGCGTTTTTGAGACAGGGGGCGCGGGCAATCAGCCCCAGCATTTT	CASSVFETGGAGNQPQHF
TRBJ2-2	15	TRBV6-1	.	TRBD1	TGTGCCAGCAGCTCAGGGGGCGGTATCACCGGGGAGCTGTTTTTT	CASSSGGGITGELFF
TRBJ2-5	13	TRBV5-1	few	.	TGCGCCAGCAGCCCGGGAACTCGGGACTCATACTACTTC	CASSPGTRDSYYF
TRBJ2-7	15	TRBV19	.	TRBD1	TGTGCCAGTAGTATAGCCGGGACAGGCTCCTACGAGCAGTACTTC	CASSIAGTGSYEQYF
TRBJ1-2	15	TRBV6-5	.	TRBD1	TGTGCCAGCAGTTACTCGGAGGGACAGGGGTTTGGCTACACCTTC	CASSYSEGQGFGYTF
TRBJ1-2	16	TRBV29-1	.	TRBD1	TGCAGCGTTAACCCTCCCGGGACAGGGGGCCTTTATGGCTACACCTTC	CSVNPPGTGGLYGYTF
TRBJ2-1	14	TRBV30	few	TRBD2	TGTGCCTGGAGTGTACTGGCGGGAGTGAATGAGCAGTTCTTC	CAWSVLAGVNEQFF
TRBJ2-3	14	TRBV9	.	TRBD2	TGTGCCAGCAGCGCCGCGGGGGGGTCAGATACGCAGTATTTT	CASSAAGGSDTQYF
TRBJ1-6	15	TRBV5-1	few	TRBD1	TGCGCCAGCAGCATCGGACAGGCCGAGGATTCACCCCTCCACTTT	CASSIGQAEDSPLHF
TRBJ1-6	14	TRBV29-1	few	TRBD1	TGCAGCGTAATCGACAGGGACCTTGATTCACCCCTCCACTTT	CSVIDRDLDSPLHF
TRBJ1-4	14	TRBV7-9	few	.	TGTGCCAGCAGCTCCTATCGGGAGCTAGAAAAACTGTTTTTT	CASSSYRELEKLFF
TRBJ2-3	14	TRBV19	.	TRBD2	TGTGCCAGTAGTCTCGGGGGGAGCACAGATACGCAGTATTTT	CASSLGGSTDTQYF
TRBJ2-7	14	TRBV30	.	.	TGTGCCTGGAGTGGGCTGATAAGCTCCTACGAGCAGTACTTC	CAWSGLISSYEQYF
TRBJ1-1	15	TRBV18	few	.	TGTGCCAGCTCACCACGGTCAGGGTGGGACACTGAAGCTTTCTTT	CASSPRSGWDTEAFF
TRBJ2-1	17	TRBV4-3	few	TRBD2	TGCGCCAGCAGCCAAGGCAGACGGGGGGGCTATCGGAATGAGCAGTTCTTC	CASSQGRRGGYRNEQFF
TRBJ2-3	14	TRBV29-1	few	TRBD2	TGCAGCGTTCTCCTAGCGGGAGGCGGAGATACGCAGTATTTT	CSVLLAGGGDTQYF
TRBJ1-2	13	TRBV29-1	few	TRBD1	TGCAGCGCCCTTGACAGGGGAGACGGTGGCTACACCTTC	CSALDRGDGGYTF
TRBJ1-2	13	TRBV30	.	.	TGTGCCCGCGACAGTGCCCGCGCGACTGGCTACACCTTC	CARDSARATGYTF
TRBJ1-5	11	TRBV7-9	.	.	TGTGCCGGAGGTAGTGATCAGCCCCAGCATTTT	CAGGSDQPQHF
TRBJ2-7	12	TRBV30	.	.	TGTGCCTGGAGTGTCTATGGCTACGAGCAGTACTTC	CAWSVYGYEQYF
TRBJ2-1	14	TRBV7-9	few	TRBD2	TGTGCCAGCAGCTTAGGGCGGGAGGCAGTTTGGCAGTTCTTC	CASSLGREAVWQFF
TRBJ1-3	13	TRBV6-5	few	TRBD1	TGTGCCAGCAGCCGGGACAGGGGCAACACCATATATTTT	CASSRDRGNTIYF
TRBJ1-1	14	TRBV7-9	.	TRBD1	TGTGCCAGCAGCTTAGCACAGGGGGGAGATGAAGCTTTCTTT	CASSLAQGGDEAFF
TRBJ2-3	12	TRBV29-1	.	TRBD2	TGCAGCGGCGGGAGGAGCACAGATACGCAGTATTTT	CSGGRSTDTQYF
TRBJ2-1	15	TRBV5-1	.	.	TGCGCCAGCAGCTTAAACAGTAACTCCTACAATGAGCAGTTCTTC	CASSLNSNSYNEQFF
TRBJ1-2	13	TRBV15	.	.	TGTGCCACCAGCAGGGAGGGAAACTATGGCTACACCTTC	CATSREGNYGYTF
TRBJ2-5	13	TRBV9	.	.	TGTGCCAGCAGCCGGGACTTCCAAGAGACCCAGTACTTC	CASSRDFQETQYF